The 20 T cell receptor beta chains given below trace back to one sample, sequenced in a study of early T cells in non-severe SARS-CoV-2 infection. TCRdb passed the 5' RACE reads through MiXCR, listing each CDR3 protein once. Of about 80,000 distinct CDR3 sequences listed, roughly 12% are singletons. Sequences were derived from whole blood, sampled at baseline. Receptors were obtained from an adult who was a healthcare worker with PCR-confirmed SARS-CoV-2 infection or an uninfected control (not recorded which). The donor label of this sample is uncertain.

This clonotype has ten or more counts. The V gene is TRBV5-1, the J gene TRBJ2-3; unclear D gene. Trimming cost V 1 base and J 0 bases, with 9 bases left between them. Germline V lookup: CDR1 SGHRS, CDR2 YFSETQ. CDR3 size: 15 residues. CDR3 bases: TGCGCCAGCAGCTTGTCTGGGCACAGCACAGATACGCAGTATTTT. This translates into CASSLSGHSTDTQYF.

This chain links TRBV10-1 with TRBJ2-5; D perhaps matches TRBD2 (5 bases). Trimming took 6 bases from V and 0 from J, leaving 11 bases between them. Germline assignment: CDR1 WNHNN and CDR2 SYGVQD (reference sequence). The CDR3 is made up of 14 amino acids. The CDR3, as DNA: TGCGCCAGCAGCAGCGGACTGTACCAAGAGACCCAGTACTTC. Translating gives CASSSGLYQETQYF.

This clonotype was seen only a few times. The chain employs TRBV4-1 and TRBJ2-7; 9 positions match TRBD1. The CDR3 consists of 17 residues. Germline assignment: CDR1 MGHRA and CDR2 YSYEKL. The V gene end was trimmed by 0 bases and the J gene end by 7 bases; junction bases not matched to a gene: 13. CDR3 in amino acids: CASSQDRAWTGEGEQYF. CDR3 nucleotide sequence: TGCGCCAGCAGCCAAGATCGTGCGTGGACAGGGGAAGGAGAGCAGTACTTC.

The table lists this clonotype with many counts. The V and J genes are TRBV29-1 and TRBJ2-3; D remains ambiguous. Germline V gives CDR1 SQVTM, CDR2 ANQGSEA. V lost 4 bases and J 6 bases, leaving 8 bases between the germline ends. The CDR3 has 11 amino acids. The CDR3 is CSVAERDTQYF. CDR3 nucleotide sequence: TGCAGCGTTGCCGAACGTGATACGCAGTATTTT.

This clonotype was seen repeatedly, ten times or more. V gene TRBV7-9 combines with J gene TRBJ2-7; no clear D gene. The germline gives CDR1 SEHNR, CDR2 FQNEAQ (reference sequence). The CDR3 is 11 amino acids. Between the trimmed V and J ends, which lost 5 bases and 4 bases, there was a span of 6 bases. The CDR3 DNA reads TGTGCCAGCAGCCCTGCTTACGAGCAGTACTTC. Translated: CASSPAYEQYF.

This clonotype was picked up a small number of times. CDR3 protein: CASSYSGTGKVHEQYF. The DNA for the CDR3 is TGCGCCAGCAGCTACTCCGGGACAGGGAAAGTCCACGAGCAGTACTTC. The genes are TRBV5-1 and TRBJ2-7; 9 bases match TRBD1. Germline CDR1 is SGHRS and CDR2 is YFSETQ. The CDR3 length is 16 residues. The V segment lost 3 bases and the J segment 5 bases; nucleotides outside the gene matches: 12.

The J gene is TRBJ1-5, the V gene TRBV5-1; D might be TRBD1 (5 bases). Trimming took 0 bases from V and 6 from J, leaving 10 bases between them. The CDR3 runs to 14 residues. CDR1 and CDR2 (germline): SGHRS, YFSETQ. The CDR3: CASSLETGGQPQHF. CDR3 DNA sequence: TGCGCCAGCAGCTTGGAGACGGGGGGTCAGCCCCAGCATTTT.

V is TRBV20-1 and J is TRBJ2-7, with D perhaps given as TRBD1 or TRBD2 (5 bases each). V lost 0 bases to trimming and J lost 0 bases, with 12 bases between them. Germline loops: CDR1 DFQATT, CDR2 SNEGSKA (reference sequence). This CDR3 is built from 15 residues. CDR3 DNA: TGCAGTGCTAGAGACCCCGGGACGGCCTCCTACGAGCAGTACTTC. This encodes CSARDPGTASYEQYF.

The chain links TRBV20-1 to TRBJ2-3; maybe TRBD1 (6 bases). The CDR3 has 12 amino acids. Deletions cut 8 bases from V and 2 bases from J, with 11 bases between. Germline CDR1 and CDR2: DFQATT and SNEGSKA (reference sequence). The CDR3 nucleotides are TGCAGTACCCGGGACAACACAGATACGCAGTATTTT. Translated, it gives CSTRDNTDTQYF.

This clonotype was recorded many times. The chain links TRBV29-1 to TRBJ2-7; no firm D call. Germline CDR1 is SQVTM and CDR2 is ANQGSEA. The CDR3 contains 12 residues. V shed 5 bases and J shed 7 bases, with 15 bases lying between them. The CDR3 region is CSVPSFGREQYF. CDR3 bases: TGCAGCGTTCCCTCTTTCGGCCGGGAGCAGTACTTC.

The rearrangement uses TRBV11-2 and TRBJ2-5, with 12 nucleotides matching TRBD2. Germline CDR1 SGHAT, CDR2 FQNNGV. V was pared by 5 bases and J by 1 base, with 5 bases of the junction left unmatched. The CDR3 contains 16 residues. DNA for the CDR3: TGTGCCAGCAGCCCGACGGGACTAGCGGGCCAAGAGACCCAGTACTTC. Translation: CASSPTGLAGQETQYF.

In this sample, this clonotype turned up a few times. V usage is TRBV5-1 and J usage is TRBJ2-5; no definite D call. CDR3 length: 14 residues. The V gene lost 4 bases and the J gene lost 0 bases, with 10 bases spanning the gap. The germline CDR1 and CDR2 sequences are SGHRS and YFSETQ. CDR3 coding DNA: TGCGCCAGCAGCGTAGAGTCTTACCAAGAGACCCAGTACTTC. It codes for CASSVESYQETQYF.

This chain connects TRBV19 to TRBJ2-7; TRBD2 is a possible D gene (5 bases). The V end was cut by 4 bases, the J end by 6 bases, with 19 bases between. This CDR3 has 15 residues. Germline V gene data show CDR1 as LNHDA and CDR2 as SQIVND (reference sequence). CDR3 DNA sequence: TGTGCCAGTAGTACGGCCCCGAACATCGGACTCGAGCAGTACTTC. Its protein is CASSTAPNIGLEQYF.

This clonotype was recorded a few times. The chain carries TRBV10-2 and TRBJ2-7; D assignment may be TRBD1 or TRBD2 (5 bases each). CDR1 and CDR2 from the germline V gene are WSHSY and SAAADI. This CDR3 comprises 15 residues. Trimming removed 1 base from V and 3 bases from J, with 13 bases in between. The CDR3 sequence: CASSEYRDDFYEQYF. The CDR3 DNA reads as TGCGCCAGCAGTGAGTACCGGGACGACTTCTACGAGCAGTACTTC.

The chain has TRBV10-3 and TRBJ2-1; D gene uncertain. Per the germline V gene, CDR1 is ENHRY and CDR2 is SYGVKD. Trimming stripped 3 bases from V and 7 bases from J, with 7 bases between. This CDR3 region has 12 residues. In DNA form, the CDR3 reads TGTGCCATCAGTGAAGTGGGGAATGAGCAGTTCTTC. This gives the protein CAISEVGNEQFF.

The chain links TRBV25-1 to TRBJ2-1; D gene unclear. Deletions cut 0 bases from V and 0 bases from J, with 9 bases between. The CDR3 runs to 16 residues. CDR1 MGHDK and CDR2 SYGVNS come from the germline V gene. CDR3 DNA sequence: TGTGCCAGCAGTGAATATGGGCAGAGCTCCTACAATGAGCAGTTCTTC. The encoded protein is CASSEYGQSSYNEQFF.

The table lists this clonotype with a few counts. The chain is built from TRBV18 and TRBJ2-1, with 13 bases identical to TRBD2. Germline loops: CDR1 KGHSH, CDR2 LQKENI. The length of the CDR3 is 16 residues. J lost 2 bases, V lost 4 bases, and 2 bases had no gene match. Here the CDR3 DNA reads TGTGCCAGCTCACGGACTAGCGGGGGCCCCTACAATGAGCAGTTCTTC. This gives the protein CASSRTSGGPYNEQFF.

Of note for this clonotype: One base away lies a much larger clone, so this may be a sequencing read error. The CDR3 region is CASSLAYGSRELYF. CDR3 sequence (DNA): TGTGCCAGCAGCTTAGCGTATGGGTCCCGGGAGCTGTATTTT. The chain joins TRBV7-6 to TRBJ2-2; tentative D call: TRBD2 (6 bases). Germline lookup yields CDR1 SGHVS and CDR2 FNYEAQ. The length of the CDR3 is 14 residues. The variable domain in full, with the rest retrieved from reference TRBV7-6 and TRBJ2-2, is GAGVSQSPRYKVTKRGQDVALRCDPISGHVSLYWYRQALGQGPEFLTYFNYEAQQDKSGLPNDRFSAERPEGSISTLTIQRTEQRDSAMYRCASSLAYGSRELYFGEGSRLTVL.

This clonotype was found many times. This chain connects TRBV19 to TRBJ2-5; tentative D call: TRBD2 (5 bases). Germline V gene lookup returns CDR1 LNHDA and CDR2 SQIVND (reference sequence). V was pared by 5 bases and J by 0 bases, with 10 bases between. The CDR3 spans 14 residues. The CDR3 region has the DNA TGTGCCAGTAGTCAACTAGGGAACCAAGAGACCCAGTACTTC. The encoded protein is CASSQLGNQETQYF.

At least ten counts were recorded for this clonotype. The V and J genes are TRBV3-1 and TRBJ2-5; 11 bases agree with TRBD2. The trim removed 4 bases at V and 1 base at J, leaving 11 bases unmatched. The germline gives CDR1 LGHDT, CDR2 YNNKEL (reference sequence). This CDR3 contains 18 residues. CDR3 residues: CASSLRYASGRIQETQYF. CDR3 DNA sequence: TGTGCCAGCAGCCTACGATACGCTAGCGGGAGGATCCAAGAGACCCAGTACTTC.